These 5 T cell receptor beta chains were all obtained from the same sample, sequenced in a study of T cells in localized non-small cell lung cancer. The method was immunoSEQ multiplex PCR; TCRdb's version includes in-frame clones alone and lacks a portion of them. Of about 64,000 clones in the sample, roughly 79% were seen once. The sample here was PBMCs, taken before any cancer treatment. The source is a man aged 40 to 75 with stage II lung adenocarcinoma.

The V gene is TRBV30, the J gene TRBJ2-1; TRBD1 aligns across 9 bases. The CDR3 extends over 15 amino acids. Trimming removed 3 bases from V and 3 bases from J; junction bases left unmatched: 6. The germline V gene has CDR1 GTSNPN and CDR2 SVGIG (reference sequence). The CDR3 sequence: CAWRPPDRGYNEQFF. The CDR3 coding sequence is TGTGCCTGGAGGCCCCCGGACAGGGGCTACAATGAGCAGTTCTTC.

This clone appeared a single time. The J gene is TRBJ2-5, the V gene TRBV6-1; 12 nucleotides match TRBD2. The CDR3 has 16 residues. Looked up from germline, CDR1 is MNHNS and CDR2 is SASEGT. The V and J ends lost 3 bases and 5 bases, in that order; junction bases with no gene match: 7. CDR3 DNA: TGTGCCAGCAGTGACCCTACTAGCGGGGGGTGGGAGACCCAGTACTTC. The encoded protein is CASSDPTSGGWETQYF.

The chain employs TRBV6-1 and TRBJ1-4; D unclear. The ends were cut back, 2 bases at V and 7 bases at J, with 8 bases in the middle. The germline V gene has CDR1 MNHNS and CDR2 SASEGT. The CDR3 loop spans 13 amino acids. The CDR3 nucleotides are TGTGCCAGCAGTGAATCTAAGGGTGAAAAACTGTTTTTT. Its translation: CASSESKGEKLFF.

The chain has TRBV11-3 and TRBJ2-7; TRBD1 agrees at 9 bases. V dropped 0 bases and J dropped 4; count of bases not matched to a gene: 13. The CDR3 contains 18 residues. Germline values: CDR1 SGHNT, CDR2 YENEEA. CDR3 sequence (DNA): TGTGCCAGCAGCTTAGACCGAAGGGGACAGGGTATGCGGTACGAGCAGTACTTC. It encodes CASSLDRRGQGMRYEQYF.

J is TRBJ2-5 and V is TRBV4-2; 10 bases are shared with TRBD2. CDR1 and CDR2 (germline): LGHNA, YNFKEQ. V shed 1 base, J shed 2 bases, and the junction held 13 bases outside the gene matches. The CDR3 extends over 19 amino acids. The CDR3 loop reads CASSQGTDRTSGAQETQYF. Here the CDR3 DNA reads TGTGCCAGCAGCCAAGGAACGGACAGGACTAGCGGAGCTCAAGAGACCCAGTACTTC.